These 21 T cell receptor beta chains came from one sample sequenced in a study of liver allograft versus peripheral blood T cells. Study at large: Recipients' peripheral blood supplied the T cell receptor repertoires against which those in transplanted livers were compared.

TCRdb called the reads again in MiXCR, with one record for every CDR3 protein. Seen here are about 13,000 distinct CDR3 sequences, approximately 18% observed once, and the top ten hold about 2%. The receptors were gathered from a human patient who had a liver transplant. Part of the T cell pool may stem from the graft donor.

This clonotype was seen many times. The chain couples TRBV28 to TRBJ2-3; no definite D call. The germline V gene encodes CDR1 MDHEN and CDR2 SYDVKM. CDR3 length equals 14 residues. Trimming took off 2 bases at V and 2 bases at J, with 8 bases between the two ends. CDR3 amino acids: CASSLAGPTDTQYF. The CDR3 region has the DNA TGTGCCAGCAGTTTAGCTGGGCCCACAGATACGCAGTATTTT. Full variable domain (missing parts from reference TRBV28 and TRBJ2-3): DVKVTQSSRYLVKRTGEKVFLECVQDMDHENMFWYRQDPGLGLRLIYFSYDVKMKEKGDIPEGYSVSREKKERFSLILESASTNQTSMYLCASSLAGPTDTQYFGPGTRLTVL.

V and J are TRBV20-1 and TRBJ2-7; 13 nucleotides match TRBD2. Per germline, CDR1 DFQATT and CDR2 SNEGSKA (reference sequence). The CDR3 length is 18 residues. V dropped 5 bases and J dropped 5; count of bases not matched to a gene: 18. The CDR3 is CSAYKPGTSGTGGNEQYF. For the CDR3, the DNA is TGCAGTGCTTACAAACCCGGGACTAGCGGGACGGGGGGGAACGAGCAGTACTTC.

This clonotype was recorded a few times. The chain recombines TRBV28 with TRBJ1-1; the D is unclear. CDR3 length: 14 amino acids. From germline, CDR1 is MDHEN and CDR2 SYDVKM. The germline V and J ends were trimmed by 6 bases and 4 bases, with 15 bases remaining between them. CDR3 nucleotide sequence: TGTGCCAGCAGCCCCTTATACGGGCCCACTGAAGCTTTCTTT. Translation: CASSPLYGPTEAFF.

This clonotype was counted many times. The gene calls are TRBV18 and TRBJ2-7, with 9 bases matching TRBD1. This CDR3 has 14 amino acids. The V gene's germline CDR1 is KGHSH and CDR2 LQKENI. The ends lost 6 bases at V and 6 bases at J; junction bases unmatched: 9. The CDR3 region has the DNA TGTGCCAGCTCTGGGACAGGGTTAGAGGGCGAGCAGTACTTC. It specifies CASSGTGLEGEQYF.

In its sample, this clonotype is medium-sized. V usage is TRBV27 and J usage is TRBJ1-6, with TRBD1 identical over 9 bases. The V and J ends lost 3 bases and 8 bases, in that order; junction bases with no gene match: 2. The CDR3 runs to 14 residues. Germline V gives CDR1 MNHEY, CDR2 SMNVEV (reference sequence). This CDR3 is CASSFRQGDSPLHF. The CDR3 DNA follows: TGTGCCAGCAGTTTTCGACAGGGGGATTCACCCCTCCACTTT.

This clonotype was recorded a few times. The chain has TRBV15 and TRBJ2-7; D might be TRBD1 or TRBD2, each matching 6 bases. This CDR3 region has 15 residues. Germline CDR1 is LNHNV and CDR2 is YYDKDF (reference sequence). Trimming left V 5 bases short and J 0 bases short, with 14 bases between. CDR3 sequence (DNA): TGTGCCACCAGCGCCCCCAAGGGGGGCTCCTACGAGCAGTACTTC. This sequence encodes CATSAPKGGSYEQYF. The full variable domain, its missing parts supplied by reference TRBV15 and TRBJ2-7, is DAMVIQNPRYQVTQFGKPVTLSCSQTLNHNVMYWYQQKSSQAPKLLFHYYDKDFNNEADTPDNFQSRRPNTSFCFLDIRSPGLGDTAMYLCATSAPKGGSYEQYFGPGTRLTVT.

This clonotype has only a few counts. This chain uses TRBV14 with TRBJ2-2; D unclear. CDR1 SGHDN and CDR2 FVKESK come from the germline V gene. The CDR3 covers 14 residues. V was clipped by 0 bases and J by 7 bases, with 9 bases between them. DNA of the CDR3: TGTGCCAGCAGCCAAGATTGGTGGGGCGGGGAGCTGTTTTTT. As protein: CASSQDWWGGELFF.

By share, this clonotype counts as medium-sized. J is TRBJ1-5 and V is TRBV27, with D unresolved. CDR1 and CDR2 from the germline V gene are MNHEY and SMNVEV (reference sequence). The CDR3 length is 13 residues. V was clipped by 10 bases and J by 2 bases, with 12 bases between them. The CDR3 region has the DNA TGTGCCACCCGTCAGAGTCGCAATCAGCCCCAGCATTTT. Protein sequence: CATRQSRNQPQHF.

The V call is TRBV28, the J call TRBJ1-2; the D gene is possibly TRBD1 (5 bases). Trimming cost V 0 bases and J 4 bases, with 9 bases left between them. The CDR3 sequence is 14 residues long. Germline CDR1 and CDR2: MDHEN and SYDVKM. CDR3 nucleotides: TGTGCCAGCAGTTTATGGGGGGGGATCTATGGCTACACCTTC. Translating gives CASSLWGGIYGYTF.

This clonotype was seen many times. The V gene is TRBV7-2, the J gene TRBJ1-1; unclear D gene. The CDR3 has 11 amino acids. With 5 bases removed from V and 3 bases from J, the gap between germline ends came to 4 bases. Germline V CDR1 and CDR2: SGHTA, FQGNSA. The CDR3 loop is CASSTYTEAFF. The CDR3 DNA is TGTGCCAGCAGCACCTACACTGAAGCTTTCTTT.

This clonotype turned up a few times. This rearrangement joins TRBV6-5 to TRBJ1-1; a possible D gene is TRBD1 (6 bases). There are 14 residues in the CDR3. CDR1 MNHEY and CDR2 SVGAGI come from the germline V gene. Trimming took off 2 bases at V and 3 bases at J, with 10 bases between the two ends. The CDR3: CASSYGGLDTEAFF. DNA of the CDR3: TGTGCCAGCAGTTACGGGGGGCTGGACACTGAAGCTTTCTTT.

The chain uses TRBV12-3 or TRBV12-4 and TRBJ2-3; 10 bases match TRBD1. There are 16 residues in the CDR3. J lost 4 bases, V lost 1 base, and 5 bases had no gene match. CDR3 protein: CASSLGDRGAADTQYF. The CDR3 DNA is TGTGCCAGCAGTTTAGGGGACAGGGGCGCCGCAGATACGCAGTATTTT.

Notes on this clonotype: It may be a read error: a sequence one base away is much more abundant. V is TRBV6-1 and J is TRBJ1-6; no firm D call. Germline V lookup: CDR1 MNHNS, CDR2 SASEGT. This CDR3 is 14 amino acids long. The CDR3 here is CASSYQSRNSLLHF. CDR3 DNA: TGTGCCAGCAGTTATCAATCCCGAAATTCACTCCTCCACTTT.

Concerning this clonotype itself: A much larger clone is a single base away; this may be a read error. This CDR3 is CASARTSLQTQYF. CDR3 coding DNA: TGTGCCAGTGCCAGGACTAGTCTGCAGACCCAGTACTTC. This chain joins TRBV19 and TRBJ2-5; 7 positions agree with TRBD2. Germline assignment: CDR1 LNHDA and CDR2 SQIVND (reference sequence). V was clipped by 8 bases and J by 6 bases; unmatched bases: 9. The CDR3 spans 13 residues. Supplemented by reference TRBV19 and TRBJ2-5, the full variable domain reads DGGITQSPKYLFRKEGQNVTLSCEQNLNHDAMYWYRQDPGQGLRLIYYSQIVNDFQKGDIAEGYSVSREKKESFPLTVTSAQKNPTAFYLCASARTSLQTQYFGPGTRLLVL.

This clonotype has only one observation. This may stem from a read error, because a much larger clone lies one nucleotide away. This sequence joins TRBV6-2 or TRBV6-3 and TRBJ1-3; D perhaps matches TRBD1 (5 bases). CDR1 is MNHEY, CDR2 SVGEGT, per germline. The CDR3 consists of 16 residues. The CDR3 sequence: CDSNDGTAISGNTIYF. The DNA of the CDR3 is TGTGACAGCAATGACGGGACGGCGATCTCTGGAAACACCATATATTTT.

Within the sample, this clonotype is medium-sized (0.01 to 0.1%). The chain employs TRBV7-2 and TRBJ1-2; no clear D gene. CDR1 is SGHTA, CDR2 FQGNSA, per germline. Trimming removed 5 bases from V and 6 bases from J, with 7 bases in between. CDR3 length equals 11 residues. CDR3 protein: CASSPYDGYTF. The CDR3 DNA reads as TGTGCCAGCAGCCCCTACGATGGCTACACCTTC.

The chain combines TRBV20-1 with TRBJ2-5; no firm D call. This CDR3 has 13 residues. Germline assignment: CDR1 DFQATT and CDR2 SNEGSKA (reference sequence). V lost 3 bases and J 5 bases, leaving 13 bases between the germline ends. The CDR3 here is CSASQHPGETQYF. CDR3 DNA: TGCAGTGCTAGTCAACACCCTGGGGAGACCCAGTACTTC.

This clonotype showed up just a few times. The chain employs TRBV7-9 and TRBJ1-1, with D tentatively TRBD1 (5 bases). The CDR3 spans 16 residues. Germline V gives CDR1 SEHNR, CDR2 FQNEAQ (reference sequence). The V and J ends lost 4 bases and 1 base respectively, with 16 bases between them. The CDR3 protein is CASSSDGGVSNTEAFF. In DNA form, the CDR3 reads TGTGCCAGCAGCTCGGACGGGGGAGTCTCGAACACTGAAGCTTTCTTT.

This clonotype was seen ten or more times. The chain joins TRBV6-5 to TRBJ1-6, with D uncertain. The germline V gene has CDR1 MNHEY and CDR2 SVGAGI. The CDR3 sequence is 17 residues long. Deletions cut 5 bases from V and 4 bases from J, with 18 bases between. The CDR3 here is CASSVTQAAIYNSPLHF. CDR3 DNA sequence: TGTGCCAGCAGTGTGACCCAGGCGGCGATTTATAATTCACCCCTCCACTTT.

This clonotype is medium-sized within its sample. The rearrangement uses TRBV6-6 and TRBJ2-2; D is ambiguous. Per the germline V gene, CDR1 is MNHNY and CDR2 is SVGAGI (reference sequence). Deletions cut 4 bases from V and 0 bases from J, with 6 bases between. CDR3 length: 14 residues. In DNA, the CDR3 is TGTGCCAGCAGTTCCAATGCGAACACCGGGGAGCTGTTTTTT. Encoded protein: CASSSNANTGELFF.

Sample share makes this clonotype medium-sized. The gene calls are TRBV27 and TRBJ2-1, with a weak D call TRBD2 (5 bases). The V gene lost 6 bases and the J gene lost 4 bases, with 16 bases spanning the gap. Germline CDR1 reads MNHEY; CDR2 reads SMNVEV (reference sequence). The CDR3 is made up of 15 amino acids. CDR3 DNA sequence: TGTGCCAGCAGGAGGGATCTAACACCATACAATGAGCAGTTCTTC. Its translation: CASRRDLTPYNEQFF.